This T cell receptor (beta chain) originates from a study of shared clonotypes between healthy human individuals. As for the study in general: The cohort comprised a couple of women and a few men. Their ages spanned 18 to 49 years. Findings and caveats of the study: Since donors were few, the genetic and exposure-history diversity represented was limited. In this cohort, only blood was sampled, and tissue repertoires likely differ.

Each sample came from a Caucasian adult donor living in Nashville, Tennessee. This clone was seen once. Antigen: not known. CDR1 SGHNT and CDR2 YYREEE come from the germline V gene (reference sequence). This CDR3 is 14 amino acids long. The V gene lost 5 bases and the J gene lost 0 bases, with 11 bases spanning the gap. Only in-frame clones appear in the TCRdb table, and some are missing; sequencing was by immunoSEQ multiplex PCR. The top ten hold about 1.7% of the sample, which has about 730,000 clones, about two thirds seen once. The material sequenced was memory CD4+ T cells sorted from blood. Stated subset: CD45RA-negative fraction. The TCR comes from a young woman in good health. The chain couples TRBV5-4 to TRBJ1-1; tentatively, D is TRBD1 (6 bases). CDR3 protein: CASRSRDMNTEAFF. The CDR3 nucleotides are TGTGCCAGCAGGTCCAGGGACATGAACACTGAAGCTTTCTTT. The full variable domain, with the rest looked up from reference TRBV5-4 and TRBJ1-1, is ETGVTQSPTHLIKTRGQQVTLRCSSQSGHNTVSWYQQALGQGPQFIFQYYREEENGRGNFPPRFSGLQFPNYSSELNVNALELDDSALYLCASRSRDMNTEAFFGQGTRLTVV.